A single sample is the source of the 4 T cell receptor beta chains below, sequenced in a study of blood T cell repertoires in COVID-19. Sequencing was performed with immunoSEQ multiplex PCR; in TCRdb, only in-frame clones are kept and a portion is missing. In the table there are approximately 59,000 clones, roughly 90% of which are singletons. Sequencing was carried out using peripheral blood. The receptors were sampled from a human donor in a cohort sampled during active COVID-19.

J is TRBJ2-7 and V is TRBV7-6; maybe TRBD1 (6 bases). This CDR3 contains 14 residues. V shed 5 bases and J shed 2 bases, with 13 bases lying between them. Per germline, CDR1 SGHVS and CDR2 FNYEAQ. The CDR3 DNA reads TGTGCCAGCAGCCGGGACAAGGGAGCCTACGAGCAGTACTTC. This codes for CASSRDKGAYEQYF. Variable domain in full (rest from reference TRBV7-6 and TRBJ2-7): GAGVSQSPRYKVTKRGQDVALRCDPISGHVSLYWYRQALGQGPEFLTYFNYEAQQDKSGLPNDRFSAERPEGSISTLTIQRTEQRDSAMYRCASSRDKGAYEQYFGPGTRLTVT.

This chain links TRBV5-1 with TRBJ1-1; 7 nucleotides agree with TRBD1. The CDR3 extends over 13 amino acids. V was clipped by 4 bases and J by 12 bases; unmatched bases: 12. Per germline, CDR1 SGHRS and CDR2 YFSETQ. CDR3 DNA sequence: TGCGCCAGCAGCCCGTTAGGAGGGGGCAGGCCTTTCTTT. Amino acid sequence: CASSPLGGGRPFF.

The chain couples TRBV9 to TRBJ2-2; 7 bases line up with TRBD1. V gave up 4 bases and J gave up 5 bases; unmatched junction bases: 11. Looked up from germline, CDR1 is SGDLS and CDR2 is YYNGEE. This CDR3 comprises 16 residues. The CDR3 sequence: CASSQRTGETTGELFF. The CDR3, as DNA: TGTGCCAGCAGCCAACGCACAGGGGAGACGACCGGGGAGCTGTTTTTT.

The chain joins TRBV5-6 to TRBJ2-3, with a possible D match to TRBD1 (5 bases). CDR3 size: 13 residues. Germline lookup yields CDR1 SGHDT and CDR2 YYEEEE. Deletions cut 4 bases from V and 1 base from J, with 7 bases between. The CDR3 region is CASSQGGTDTQYF. CDR3 coding DNA: TGTGCCAGCAGCCAAGGGGGCACAGATACGCAGTATTTT.